This T cell receptor (beta chain) is from a study of blood T cells in healthy people across ages. Study-wide context: Every two T cells gave about one barcoded beta molecule via template switching.

This clonotype occurred many times. CDR3 length: 15 amino acids. Germline CDR1 KGHSY, CDR2 FQNENV. The V gene end was trimmed by 2 bases and the J gene end by 0 bases; junction bases not matched to a gene: 2. A sample-barcoded 5' primer and a J-beta primer mix were used in a second PCR of roughly 7 to 11 cycles. Every sample produced at least 2.5 million CDR3-containing paired-end reads. One entry per CDR3 protein results from TCRdb running MiXCR on the 5' RACE reads. The sample consists of about 380,000 distinct CDR3 sequences, roughly half of them appearing once. Each of the donors had roughly 10 milliliters of peripheral blood drawn into EDTA-treated Vacutainer tubes.

The sequencing sample was made of blood. This sequence was found in a man in his sixties in good health. The chain couples TRBV16 to TRBJ1-1, with TRBD1 matching 8 bases. The CDR3 DNA follows: TGTGCCAGCAGCCAAACAGGGGGAATGAACACTGAAGCTTTCTTT. Protein product: CASSQTGGMNTEAFF. The full variable domain, with the rest looked up from reference TRBV16 and TRBJ1-1, is GEEVAQTPKHLVRGEGQKAKLYCAPIKGHSYVFWYQQVLKNEFKFLISFQNENVFDETGMPKERFSAKCLPNSPCSLEIQATKLEDSAVYFCASSQTGGMNTEAFFGQGTRLTVV.